This T cell receptor (beta chain) was sequenced for a study of cytomegalovirus exposure and HLA in healthy donors. Study context: Tens of millions of unique TCRs from HLA-typed donors made up an early data release. Caucasian-associated ancestry cluster membership applied to over 80% of around 400 genotyped donors.

It was with 60 Vbeta and 13 Jbeta primers that the PCR ran. Assay: immunoSEQ multiplex PCR; the TCRdb copy retains only in-frame clones and omits some. The data contain 130,000 to 150,000 clones, roughly 80% of them seen just once; the ten biggest clones take up 8.8%. This clone was found a few times. Its antigen is not identified. Study-wide results and limits: About 87% or about 30% of the time was how often most TCR beta V segments were productive, according to an earlier analysis.

Germline V gene sequence: CDR1 SNHLY, CDR2 FYNNEI. V gave up 3 bases and J gave up 6 bases, with 8 bases separating them. This CDR3 comprises 13 residues. Each donor was healthy, and each was a bone marrow donor. V is TRBV2 and J is TRBJ2-2; no reliable D call. Material for sequencing was PBMCs. The TCR was taken from a woman between 50 and 59 years old in good health and CMV-seropositive. The CDR3 here is CASSESESGELFF. The CDR3 nucleotides read TGTGCCAGCAGTGAGAGCGAGTCCGGGGAGCTGTTTTTT.